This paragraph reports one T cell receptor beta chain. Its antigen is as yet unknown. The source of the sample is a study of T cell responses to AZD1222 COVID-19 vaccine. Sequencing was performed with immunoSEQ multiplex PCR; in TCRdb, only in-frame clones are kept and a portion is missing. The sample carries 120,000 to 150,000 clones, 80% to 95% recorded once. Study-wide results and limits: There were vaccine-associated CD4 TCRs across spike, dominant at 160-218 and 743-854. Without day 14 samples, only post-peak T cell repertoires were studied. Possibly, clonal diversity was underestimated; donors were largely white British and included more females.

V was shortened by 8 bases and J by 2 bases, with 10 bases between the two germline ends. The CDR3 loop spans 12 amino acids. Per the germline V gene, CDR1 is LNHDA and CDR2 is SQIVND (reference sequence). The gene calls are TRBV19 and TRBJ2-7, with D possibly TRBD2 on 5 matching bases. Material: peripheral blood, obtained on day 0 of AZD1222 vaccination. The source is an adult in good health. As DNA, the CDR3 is TGTGCCAGTGGAGGCGGGCCCTACGAGCAGTACTTC. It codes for CASGGGPYEQYF.